The next 5 T cell receptor beta chains were all read from a single sample in a study of blood T cell repertoires in COVID-19. Generated by immunoSEQ multiplex PCR, the TCRdb table keeps only in-frame clones and is missing some. The repertoire holds fewer than 400,000 clones, with approximately 89% as singletons. Sample: PBMCs or T cells enriched from blood (not recorded which). The receptors originated from a man aged 30 to 39 who had recovered from COVID-19.

This chain joins TRBV2 and TRBJ2-7; D call uncertain. Trimming removed 7 bases at V and 3 bases at J, with 16 bases between. Germline V CDR1 and CDR2: SNHLY, FYNNEI. The CDR3 extends over 14 amino acids. This CDR3 reads CASNPSPLGYEQYF. DNA for the CDR3: TGTGCCAGCAACCCGAGCCCCCTCGGCTACGAGCAGTACTTC. The entire variable domain, with the rest obtained from reference TRBV2 and TRBJ2-7, is as follows: EPEVTQTPSHQVTQMGQEVILRCVPISNHLYFYWYRQILGQKVEFLVSFYNNEISEKSEIFDDQFSVERPDGSNFTLKIRSTKLEDSAMYFCASNPSPLGYEQYFGPGTRLTVT.

The chain is built from TRBV20-1 and TRBJ2-7; 11 bases fit TRBD1. Germline loops: CDR1 DFQATT, CDR2 SNEGSKA (reference sequence). J was trimmed by 4 bases and V by 3 bases; bases with no gene match: 5. This CDR3 spans 14 amino acids. The CDR3 reads CSASKDRGLYEQYF. In DNA form, the CDR3 reads TGCAGTGCTAGTAAGGACAGGGGGCTGTACGAGCAGTACTTC.

This chain joins TRBV28 and TRBJ2-5, with 10 bases matching TRBD2. Per germline, CDR1 MDHEN and CDR2 SYDVKM. Trimming removed 9 bases from V and 6 bases from J; junction bases left unmatched: 13. This CDR3 comprises 15 residues. CDR3 loop: CASTSASGGDQTQYF. Here the CDR3 DNA reads TGTGCCAGTACTTCTGCTAGCGGGGGAGATCAGACCCAGTACTTC.

The chain combines TRBV11-2 with TRBJ1-2; TRBD1 might be the D (5 bases). With 5 bases removed from V and 0 bases from J, the gap between germline ends came to 16 bases. From germline, CDR1 is SGHAT and CDR2 FQNNGV. The CDR3 consists of 16 residues. This CDR3 is CASSPHGGRTNYGYTF. Here the CDR3 DNA reads TGTGCCAGCAGCCCCCACGGGGGAAGGACTAACTATGGCTACACCTTC.

The rearrangement uses TRBV28 and TRBJ2-1; D might be TRBD2 (6 bases). With 6 bases removed from V and 6 bases from J, the gap between germline ends came to 15 bases. CDR1 is MDHEN and CDR2 is SYDVKM in the germline V gene. The CDR3 spans 14 residues. The CDR3 DNA follows: TGTGCCAGCAGAGACGGGAGTAGGGCCAATGAGCAGTTCTTC. As protein: CASRDGSRANEQFF.